One and the same sample provided the 28 T cell receptor beta chains below, sequenced in a study of blood T cell repertoires in COVID-19. TCRdb's table, derived via immunoSEQ multiplex PCR, lists solely in-frame clones and lacks some. The table shows just over 650,000 clones, with just under 90% occurring only once. Sequencing was performed on peripheral blood. These receptors came from a woman aged 18-30 years with acute or convalescent COVID-19.

The genes are TRBV25-1 and TRBJ2-1; 10 bases are a match to TRBD1. J was trimmed by 5 bases and V by 4 bases; bases with no gene match: 2. CDR3 size: 14 residues. CDR1 MGHDK and CDR2 SYGVNS come from the germline V gene. In DNA, the CDR3 is TGTGCCAGCAGTGCCGGGACAGGGGACAATGAGCAGTTCTTC. Encoded protein: CASSAGTGDNEQFF.

The rearrangement uses TRBV7-9 and TRBJ2-7; D is undetermined. V shed 6 bases and J shed 0 bases, with 15 bases lying between them. Germline-derived CDR1 and CDR2 are SEHNR and FQNEAQ (reference sequence). The CDR3 spans 15 residues. The CDR3 sequence: CASSYYVGSSYEQYF. The CDR3 coding sequence is TGTGCCAGCAGTTACTACGTGGGTAGCTCCTACGAGCAGTACTTC.

The chain links TRBV12-3 or TRBV12-4 to TRBJ1-2; maybe TRBD1 (5 bases). The length of the CDR3 is 13 residues. Trimming took 3 bases from V and 7 from J, leaving 12 bases between them. The DNA for the CDR3 is TGTGCCAGCAGTTTGGGGGGGAAGGGTGGCTACACCTTC. Its protein product is CASSLGGKGGYTF.

The V gene is TRBV29-1, the J gene TRBJ2-3, with a tentative D call TRBD1 (6 bases). The CDR3 totals 13 residues. CDR1 SQVTM and CDR2 ANQGSEA come from the germline V gene. Trimming took off 4 bases at V and 5 bases at J, with 13 bases between the two ends. Here the CDR3 DNA reads TGCAGCGTTGTCGCAGGGGTGGTAGATACGCAGTATTTT. It specifies CSVVAGVVDTQYF.

The CDR3 DNA reads TGTGCCAGCAGCGTAGGGGGTAGGGGGACTAGCGCCTACGAGCAGTACTTC. Translation: CASSVGGRGTSAYEQYF. This chain uses TRBV9 with TRBJ2-7; 10 bases map to TRBD2. The germline V gene encodes CDR1 SGDLS and CDR2 YYNGEE. This CDR3 comprises 17 residues. V lost 0 bases and J lost 2; bases outside the gene matches: 8. Full variable domain (missing parts from reference TRBV9 and TRBJ2-7): DSGVTQTPKHLITATGQRVTLRCSPRSGDLSVYWYQQSLDQGLQFLIQYYNGEERAKGNILERFSAQQFPDLHSELNLSSLELGDSALYFCASSVGGRGTSAYEQYFGPGTRLTVT.

This chain connects TRBV6-5 to TRBJ1-1, with a weak D call TRBD1 (6 bases). The CDR3 loop spans 15 amino acids. From germline, CDR1 is MNHEY and CDR2 SVGAGI. Trimming took off 0 bases at V and 3 bases at J, with 11 bases between the two ends. The CDR3 DNA reads as TGTGCCAGCAGTTACTCGACAGGCGGGTACACTGAAGCTTTCTTT. Translating gives CASSYSTGGYTEAFF.

V and J are TRBV11-2 and TRBJ1-6, with 7 bases aligning to TRBD1. The germline V gene has CDR1 SGHAT and CDR2 FQNNGV. The trim removed 3 bases at V and 10 bases at J, leaving 3 bases unmatched. The CDR3 is 13 residues long. The CDR3 here is CASSFDRDSPLHF. The CDR3 region has the DNA TGTGCCAGCAGCTTCGACAGGGACTCACCCCTCCACTTT. The variable domain in full, completed from reference TRBV11-2 and TRBJ1-6, reads EAGVAQSPRYKIIEKRQSVAFWCNPISGHATLYWYQQILGQGPKLLIQFQNNGVVDDSQLPKDRFSAERLKGVDSTLKIQPAKLEDSAVYLCASSFDRDSPLHFGNGTRLTVT.

The genes are TRBV12-5 and TRBJ1-4; D is undetermined. CDR1 is LGHNT, CDR2 FRNRAP, per germline. V was trimmed by 1 base and J by 7 bases, leaving 13 bases between them. The CDR3 totals 15 residues. The CDR3 region has the DNA TGTGCTAGTGGTTTGGACTCACGGAGGGCTGAAAAACTGTTTTTT. It yields the protein CASGLDSRRAEKLFF.

The chain couples TRBV27 to TRBJ2-7; no clear D gene. From germline, CDR1 is MNHEY and CDR2 SMNVEV (reference sequence). The germline V and J ends were trimmed by 10 bases and 1 base, with 17 bases remaining between them. This CDR3 has 14 amino acids. DNA for the CDR3: TGTGCCACCCAGAGCAGGTTCGATTCCTACGAGCAGTACTTC. It codes for CATQSRFDSYEQYF.

This clone was counted a few times. This sequence joins TRBV7-2 and TRBJ2-2; D gene unclear. From germline, CDR1 is SGHTA and CDR2 FQGNSA. CDR3 length: 14 amino acids. The germline V and J ends were trimmed by 1 base and 5 bases, with 8 bases remaining between them. DNA for the CDR3: TGTGCCAGCAGCTTAGTGTACGGGACCGGGGAGCTGTTTTTT. Amino acid sequence: CASSLVYGTGELFF.

The gene calls are TRBV29-1 and TRBJ1-1, with 7 bases that match TRBD1. CDR1 and CDR2 from the germline V gene are SQVTM and ANQGSEA. The CDR3 is made up of 15 amino acids. V lost 7 bases to trimming and J lost 1 base; unmatched junction nucleotides: 12. The CDR3 DNA reads as TGCAGCGCCCTGCGCGGGACAGTCCGGAACACTGAAGCTTTCTTT. Protein sequence: CSALRGTVRNTEAFF.

The chain recombines TRBV28 with TRBJ1-5; the D gene is possibly TRBD1 (6 bases). Germline V lookup: CDR1 MDHEN, CDR2 SYDVKM. Trimming cost V 5 bases and J 1 base, with 18 bases left between them. CDR3 length: 17 residues. The CDR3 region is CASSTHQGIASNQPQHF. CDR3 DNA: TGTGCCAGCAGTACCCATCAGGGGATAGCGAGCAATCAGCCCCAGCATTTT.

The rearrangement links TRBV6-1 to TRBJ1-1; 8 bases are a match to TRBD1. The length of the CDR3 is 17 residues. Per the germline V gene, CDR1 is MNHNS and CDR2 is SASEGT. J gave up 1 base and V 4 bases, and 11 bases lay outside the gene matches. This CDR3 is CASSAEDRVLANTEAFF. Written as DNA, the CDR3 is TGTGCCAGCAGTGCCGAGGACAGGGTTCTTGCGAACACTGAAGCTTTCTTT.

The V and J genes are TRBV29-1 and TRBJ1-1; D is unresolved. Trimming took 4 bases from V and 7 from J, leaving 7 bases between them. The CDR3 has 10 residues. The V gene's germline CDR1 is SQVTM and CDR2 ANQGSEA. In DNA, the CDR3 is TGCAGCGTTGTCTCCCTTGAAGCTTTCTTT. Amino acid sequence: CSVVSLEAFF.

CDR3 DNA: TGTGCCACCGGGTATAGAAGGAGCACTGAAGCTTTCTTT. As protein: CATGYRRSTEAFF. The rearrangement links TRBV24-1 to TRBJ1-1; D gene uncertain. V lost 9 bases and J 4 bases, leaving 14 bases between the germline ends. CDR1 is KGHDR and CDR2 is SFDVKD in the germline V gene. This CDR3 has 13 amino acids.

The chain employs TRBV25-1 and TRBJ1-2, with TRBD1 matching 11 bases. Trimming took 3 bases from V and 4 from J; bases not matched to a gene: 7. Germline V gene lookup returns CDR1 MGHDK and CDR2 SYGVNS. There are 16 residues in the CDR3. The CDR3 spells CASSEPGTGGIYGYTF. The CDR3 DNA reads as TGTGCCAGCAGTGAGCCCGGGACAGGGGGTATCTATGGCTACACCTTC.

The rearrangement joins TRBV7-6 to TRBJ1-1; perhaps TRBD1 as D (6 bases). Between the trimmed V and J ends, which lost 6 bases and 4 bases, there was a span of 21 bases. The CDR3 is made up of 16 amino acids. In germline, CDR1 is SGHVS, CDR2 FNYEAQ. CDR3 sequence reads: CASSTGSVGTGTEAFF. CDR3 coding DNA: TGTGCCAGCAGTACAGGGTCGGTGGGCACCGGCACTGAAGCTTTCTTT.

The chain links TRBV7-2 to TRBJ1-1; tentative D call: TRBD1 (5 bases). The CDR3 runs to 15 residues. Germline V CDR1 and CDR2: SGHTA, FQGNSA. Trimming cost V 5 bases and J 3 bases, with 16 bases left between them. DNA of the CDR3: TGTGCCAGCAGCCTTCAGGGTCGTGGGTACACTGAAGCTTTCTTT. Its translation: CASSLQGRGYTEAFF. The whole variable domain, filled in from reference TRBV7-2 and TRBJ1-1, reads GAGVSQSPSNKVTEKGKDVELRCDPISGHTALYWYRQSLGQGLEFLIYFQGNSAPDKSGLPSDRFSAERTGGSVSTLTIQRTQQEDSAVYLCASSLQGRGYTEAFFGQGTRLTVV.

As DNA, the CDR3 is TGTGCCAGTAGTACAAGTTCGGTAGGGGTTACTGAAGCTTTCTTT. This encodes CASSTSSVGVTEAFF. This chain uses TRBV19 with TRBJ1-1; D is perhaps TRBD1 (5 bases). Germline values: CDR1 LNHDA, CDR2 SQIVND (reference sequence). The CDR3 is made up of 15 amino acids. V shed 4 bases and J shed 5 bases, with 17 bases lying between them.

V usage is TRBV5-8 and J usage is TRBJ2-2; 8 positions match TRBD1. The CDR3 contains 16 residues. Losses at the gene ends were 0 bases for V and 8 bases for J; bases not matched to a gene: 9. CDR1 is SGHTS and CDR2 is YDEGEE in the germline V gene. This CDR3 is CASSLVVQGALGELFF. The CDR3, as DNA: TGTGCCAGCAGCTTGGTGGTGCAGGGGGCTTTAGGGGAGCTGTTTTTT.

This sequence joins TRBV5-1 and TRBJ2-1; 11 bases align to TRBD1. Germline CDR1 is SGHRS and CDR2 is YFSETQ. The CDR3 totals 15 residues. V shed 1 base, J shed 10 bases, and the junction held 7 bases outside the gene matches. The CDR3 DNA sequence: TGCGCCAGCAGCTTGTCCGGGACAGGGGGAGACGAGCAGTTCTTC. This encodes CASSLSGTGGDEQFF.

This clone was observed a single time. The genes are TRBV6-5 and TRBJ1-1; 8 bases agree with TRBD1. Germline V gives CDR1 MNHEY, CDR2 SVGAGI. The CDR3 is 15 residues long. Unmatched junction bases numbered 3, after V lost 0 bases and J lost 3 bases. DNA for the CDR3: TGTGCCAGCAGTTACTCGGGGACAGGCTACACTGAAGCTTTCTTT. Protein product: CASSYSGTGYTEAFF.

The CDR3 DNA is TGTGCCACCCAAGGGAGGGATGAAAAACTGTTTTTT. Translated: CATQGRDEKLFF. V usage is TRBV2 and J usage is TRBJ1-4; D is undetermined. Trimming took off 10 bases at V and 6 bases at J, with 12 bases between the two ends. The CDR3 has 12 amino acids. The germline gives CDR1 SNHLY, CDR2 FYNNEI.

The genes are TRBV29-1 and TRBJ1-5; 7 positions match TRBD1. CDR3 size: 13 residues. Germline V gene data show CDR1 as SQVTM and CDR2 as ANQGSEA. The ends lost 6 bases at V and 5 bases at J; junction bases unmatched: 7. The CDR3 is CSVKGTDDQPQHF. Here the CDR3 DNA reads TGCAGCGTGAAGGGGACAGACGATCAGCCCCAGCATTTT.

This rearrangement joins TRBV6-1 to TRBJ1-5; no clear D gene. Germline assignment: CDR1 MNHNS and CDR2 SASEGT. This CDR3 spans 15 amino acids. V lost 1 base and J lost 2, with 9 bases in between. The CDR3 DNA is TGTGCCAGCAGTGAAGTCTGGCAGGGCAATCAGCCCCAGCATTTT. It encodes CASSEVWQGNQPQHF.

The chain uses TRBV6-5 and TRBJ2-1; D is possibly TRBD2 (5 bases). The germline CDR1 and CDR2 sequences are MNHEY and SVGAGI. The V gene lost 7 bases and the J gene lost 6 bases, with 13 bases spanning the gap. CDR3 length: 13 residues. In nucleotides, the CDR3 is TGTGCCAGCACCGGTCCCCGGGGCAATGAGCAGTTCTTC. Amino acid sequence: CASTGPRGNEQFF.

V is TRBV18 and J is TRBJ1-1, with D tentatively TRBD1 (6 bases). The CDR3 length is 15 residues. CDR1 is KGHSH, CDR2 LQKENI, per germline. The V and J ends lost 5 bases and 2 bases respectively, with 15 bases between them. CDR3 sequence reads: CASSFQPGTNTEAFF. Here the CDR3 DNA reads TGTGCCAGCTCATTTCAGCCAGGGACAAACACTGAAGCTTTCTTT.

The V and J genes are TRBV5-1 and TRBJ2-4; a weak D match, TRBD1 (6 bases). Per germline, CDR1 SGHRS and CDR2 YFSETQ. Trimming cost V 4 bases and J 6 bases, with 20 bases left between them. The CDR3 runs to 16 residues. CDR3 nucleotide sequence: TGCGCCAGCAGCACTGGACAGTCCGGGTCCGTAAACATTCAGTACTTC. This translates into CASSTGQSGSVNIQYF.